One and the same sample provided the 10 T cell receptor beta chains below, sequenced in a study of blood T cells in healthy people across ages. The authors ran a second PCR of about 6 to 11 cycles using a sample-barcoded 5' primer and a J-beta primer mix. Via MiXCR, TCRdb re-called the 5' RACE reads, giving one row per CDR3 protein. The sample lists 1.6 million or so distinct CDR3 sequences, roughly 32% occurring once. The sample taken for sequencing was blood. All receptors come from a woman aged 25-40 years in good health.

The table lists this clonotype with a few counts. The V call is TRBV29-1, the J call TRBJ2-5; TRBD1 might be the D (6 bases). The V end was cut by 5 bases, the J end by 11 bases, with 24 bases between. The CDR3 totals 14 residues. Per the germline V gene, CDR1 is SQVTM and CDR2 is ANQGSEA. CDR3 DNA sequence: TGCAGCGTTACTGCAAGACAGGCCTATAATGAGCAGTACTTC. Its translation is CSVTARQAYNEQYF. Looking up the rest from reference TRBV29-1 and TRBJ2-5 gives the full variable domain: SAVISQKPSRDICQRGTSLTIQCQVDSQVTMMFWYRQQPGQSLTLIATANQGSEATYESGFVIDKFPISRPNLTFSTLTVSNMSPEDSSIYLCSVTARQAYNEQYFGPGTRLLVL.

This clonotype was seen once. The CDR3 region has the DNA TGTGCCAGCAGCTTAGCGGGAGGGCCGGGGTCCTACAATGAGCAGTACTTC. Residues: CASSLAGGPGSYNEQYF. The genes are TRBV13 and TRBJ2-5, with TRBD2 matching over 8 bases. The V segment lost 1 base and the J segment 11 bases; nucleotides outside the gene matches: 18. In germline, CDR1 is PRHDT, CDR2 FYEKMQ (reference sequence). The CDR3 is 17 residues long.

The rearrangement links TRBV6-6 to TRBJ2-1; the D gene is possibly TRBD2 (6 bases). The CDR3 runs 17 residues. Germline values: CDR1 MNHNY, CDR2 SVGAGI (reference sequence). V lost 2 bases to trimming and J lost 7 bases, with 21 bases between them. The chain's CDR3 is CASSYLRQLGRCNEQFF. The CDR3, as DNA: TGTGCCAGCAGTTACCTGCGCCAACTAGGGAGGTGTAATGAGCAGTTCTTC.

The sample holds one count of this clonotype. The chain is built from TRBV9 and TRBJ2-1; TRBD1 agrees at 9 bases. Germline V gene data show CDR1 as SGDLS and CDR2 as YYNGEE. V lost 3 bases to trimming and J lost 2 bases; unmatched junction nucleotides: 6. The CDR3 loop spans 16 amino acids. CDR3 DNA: TGTGCCAGCAGCGGTACAGGGGGCTCCCCCTACAATGAGCAGTTCTTC. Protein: CASSGTGGSPYNEQFF.

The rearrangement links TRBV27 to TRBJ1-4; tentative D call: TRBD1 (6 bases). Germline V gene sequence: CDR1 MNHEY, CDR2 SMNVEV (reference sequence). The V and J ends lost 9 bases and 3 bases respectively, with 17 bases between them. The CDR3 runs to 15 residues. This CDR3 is CASSYRVNANEKLFF. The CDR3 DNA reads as TGTGCCAGTAGCTACAGGGTTAATGCTAATGAAAAACTGTTTTTT.

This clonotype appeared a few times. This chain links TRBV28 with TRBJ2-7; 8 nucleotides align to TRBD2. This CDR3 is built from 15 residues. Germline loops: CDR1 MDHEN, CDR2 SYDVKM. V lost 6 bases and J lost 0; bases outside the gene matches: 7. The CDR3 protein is CASSHGGGSSYEQYF. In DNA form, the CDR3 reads TGTGCCAGCAGCCACGGGGGGGGGAGCTCCTACGAGCAGTACTTC.

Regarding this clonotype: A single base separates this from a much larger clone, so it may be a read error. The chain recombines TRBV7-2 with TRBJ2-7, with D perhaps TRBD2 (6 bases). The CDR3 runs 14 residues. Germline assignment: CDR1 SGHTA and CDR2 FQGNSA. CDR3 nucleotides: TGTGCCAGCGGCTTAGTAGCGGTGTCCTACGAGCAGTACTTC. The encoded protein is CASGLVAVSYEQYF.

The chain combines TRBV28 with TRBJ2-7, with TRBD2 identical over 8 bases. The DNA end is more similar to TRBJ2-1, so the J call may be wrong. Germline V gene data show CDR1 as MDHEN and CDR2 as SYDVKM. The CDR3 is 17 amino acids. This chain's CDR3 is CASSPRGSSGSSYEQFF. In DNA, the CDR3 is TGTGCCAGCAGCCCCCGGGGTTCCAGCGGGAGCTCCTACGAGCAGTTCTTC.

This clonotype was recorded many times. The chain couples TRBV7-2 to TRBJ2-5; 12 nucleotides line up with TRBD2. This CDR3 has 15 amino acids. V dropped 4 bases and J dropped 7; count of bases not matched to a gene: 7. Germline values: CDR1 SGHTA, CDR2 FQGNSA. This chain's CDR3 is CASSWRTSGEVTQYF. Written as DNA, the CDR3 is TGTGCCAGCAGCTGGCGGACTAGCGGGGAGGTGACCCAGTACTTC.

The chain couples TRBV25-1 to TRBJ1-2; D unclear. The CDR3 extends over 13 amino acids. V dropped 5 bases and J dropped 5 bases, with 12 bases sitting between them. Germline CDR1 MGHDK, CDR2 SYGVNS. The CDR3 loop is CASSSGGRYGYTF. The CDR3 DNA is TGTGCCAGCAGTTCAGGTGGGAGGTATGGCTACACCTTC.